Below, one TCR beta chain is given with its context. Its antigen is not known. Quantitative barcoded 5'-RACE was used to prepare TCR beta libraries. TCRdb recomputed calls from the 5' RACE reads with MiXCR, one row per CDR3 protein. The repertoire consists of under 450,000 distinct CDR3 sequences, with over 15% occurring once and the leading ten covering 1%. The CDR3 is made up of 15 amino acids. Trimming took 0 bases from V and 0 from J, leaving 12 bases between them. CDR1 is DFQATT and CDR2 is SNEGSKA in the germline V gene (reference sequence). This sample was taken from a study of CD8 T cells in ankylosing spondylitis. Study-level findings and limits: Ankylosing spondylitis blood seemed to carry a telltale TCR beta motif made of several highly homologous variants. In the blood and synovial fluid of reactive arthritis, some motif variants had been previously reported. Those disease-linked clones were CD8+; they were also relatively rare in peripheral blood.

The TCR sequence derives from a male donor with ankylosing spondylitis. V gene TRBV20-1 combines with J gene TRBJ2-7, with D possibly called TRBD1 or TRBD2 (5 bases each). Sequencing was done on a sample of blood, either unsorted or a sorted T cell fraction (not recorded which). CDR3 protein: CSARDLRAGSYEQYF. The CDR3 nucleotides read TGCAGTGCTAGAGATCTCAGGGCGGGCTCCTACGAGCAGTACTTC.